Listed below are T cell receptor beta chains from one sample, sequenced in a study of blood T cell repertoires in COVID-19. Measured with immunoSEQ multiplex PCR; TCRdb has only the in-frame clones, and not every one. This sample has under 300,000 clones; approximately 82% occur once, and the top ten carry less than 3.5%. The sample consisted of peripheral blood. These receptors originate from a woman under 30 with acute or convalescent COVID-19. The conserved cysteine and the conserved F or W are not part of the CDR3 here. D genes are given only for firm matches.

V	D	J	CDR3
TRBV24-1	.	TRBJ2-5	ATSDFGRVGETQY
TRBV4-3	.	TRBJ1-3	ASSQDPDLAGNTIY
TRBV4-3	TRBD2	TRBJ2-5	ASSQEEGPSGRSQETQY
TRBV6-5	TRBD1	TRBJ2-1	ASSWRQGYNEQF
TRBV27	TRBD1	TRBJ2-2	ASSTTGGITGELF
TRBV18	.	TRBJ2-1	ASSPRLTSYNEQF
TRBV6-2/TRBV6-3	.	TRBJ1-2	ASSYRTAYGYT
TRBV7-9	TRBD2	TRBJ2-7	ASSPGREVHEQY
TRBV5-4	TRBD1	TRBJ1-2	ASSHPTGGGNYGYT
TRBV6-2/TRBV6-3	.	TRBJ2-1	ASSKQGFESGEQF
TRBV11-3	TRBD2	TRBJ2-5	ASSLNQGGSTQETQY
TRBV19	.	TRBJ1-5	ASSIAKDSYSNQPQH
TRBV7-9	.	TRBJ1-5	ASSFSAGAGQPQH
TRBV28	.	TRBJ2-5	ASSLRRVSEETQY
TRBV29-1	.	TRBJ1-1	SVEWATNTEAF
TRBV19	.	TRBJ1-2	ASSGGHGYT
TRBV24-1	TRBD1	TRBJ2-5	ATSDFGTGRETQY
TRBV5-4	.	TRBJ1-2	ASSSSEDSYGYT
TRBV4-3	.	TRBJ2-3	ASSQDSSSLTDTQY
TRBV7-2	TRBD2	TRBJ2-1	ASSLAAGLASGQF
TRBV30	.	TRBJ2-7	AWSHGQRQY
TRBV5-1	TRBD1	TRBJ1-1	ASSGGQANTEAF
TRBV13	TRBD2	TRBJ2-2	ASSPGHRGLMSGELF
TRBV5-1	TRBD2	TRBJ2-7	ASSPGLAAYEQY
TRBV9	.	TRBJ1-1	ASSLGSGNTEAF
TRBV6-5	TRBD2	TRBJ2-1	ASKGLAGTEQF
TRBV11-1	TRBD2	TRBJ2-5	ASSHGLAGGTQY
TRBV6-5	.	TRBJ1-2	ASSYSRGSLSYGYT
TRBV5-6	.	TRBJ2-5	ASSLGGGTVIEETQY
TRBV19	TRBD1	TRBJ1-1	ATGSTGPMNTEAFWRPMNTEAF
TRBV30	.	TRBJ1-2	AWSRTLYGYT
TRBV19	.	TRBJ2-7	ASRQSGPFTYEQY